The next 20 T cell receptor beta chains were all read from a single sample in a study of cytomegalovirus exposure and HLA in healthy donors. Both 60 Vbeta primers and 13 Jbeta primers went into the PCR. The protocol was immunoSEQ multiplex PCR, while the TCRdb copy is restricted to in-frame clones and leaves out a portion. The sample records 120,000 or so clones, approximately 61% being singletons. The sample was PBMCs. The receptors were gathered from a man aged 25 to 40 in good health and CMV-seropositive.

The chain uses TRBV18 and TRBJ2-3; D not certain. CDR1 and CDR2 (germline): KGHSH, LQKENI. V was cut by 3 bases and J by 9 bases, with 16 bases left in between. The CDR3 loop spans 14 amino acids. The CDR3 protein is CASSPDSGAWTQYF. The CDR3 nucleotides are TGTGCCAGCTCACCTGACTCCGGCGCCTGGACGCAGTATTTT.

The genes are TRBV27 and TRBJ2-3; 11 nucleotides agree with TRBD2. The CDR3 has 16 amino acids. CDR1 is MNHEY, CDR2 SMNVEV, per germline (reference sequence). With 5 bases clipped from V and 4 bases from J, the junction kept 8 bases outside the gene matches. CDR3 DNA: TGTGCCAGCAGTCCCGTAGCGGGAGGGAGGGCAGATACGCAGTATTTT. It encodes CASSPVAGGRADTQYF.

Only a few counts were recorded for this clone. V usage is TRBV28 and J usage is TRBJ2-5; D may be TRBD2 (6 bases). Trimming left V 5 bases short and J 4 bases short, with 17 bases between. Germline CDR1 and CDR2: MDHEN and SYDVKM. CDR3 size: 15 residues. The CDR3 region is CASSLGTPGVETQYF. CDR3 coding DNA: TGTGCCAGCAGTCTTGGGACCCCGGGGGTAGAGACCCAGTACTTC.

J is TRBJ2-7 and V is TRBV4-2, with TRBD2 matching 9 bases. V shed 0 bases, J shed 1 base, and the junction held 4 bases outside the gene matches. This CDR3 comprises 16 residues. Germline-derived CDR1 and CDR2 are LGHNA and YNFKEQ. The CDR3 coding sequence is TGTGCCAGCAGCCAAGAAGGTCTAGCGGGATCCTACGAGCAGTACTTC. It yields the protein CASSQEGLAGSYEQYF.

V gene TRBV2 combines with J gene TRBJ2-7, with 8 bases identical to TRBD1. The length of the CDR3 is 14 residues. CDR1 and CDR2 (germline): SNHLY, FYNNEI. Trimming took 4 bases from V and 2 from J; bases not matched to a gene: 4. The CDR3, as DNA: TGTGCCAGCAGTGTAGACAGGGGCCCCTACGAGCAGTACTTC. Translated, it gives CASSVDRGPYEQYF.

The sample holds many counts of this clone. The J gene is TRBJ1-1, the V gene TRBV2; 7 nucleotides match TRBD1. V shed 3 bases, J shed 3 bases, and the junction held 1 base outside the gene matches. This CDR3 is 13 amino acids long. Germline V gene lookup returns CDR1 SNHLY and CDR2 FYNNEI. The CDR3 protein is CASSEDRYTEAFF. CDR3 nucleotide sequence: TGTGCCAGCAGTGAGGACAGGTACACTGAAGCTTTCTTT.

V is TRBV27 and J is TRBJ1-6, with TRBD1 identical over 9 bases. J lost 10 bases, V lost 5 bases, and 6 bases had no gene match. The CDR3 runs to 14 residues. CDR1 MNHEY and CDR2 SMNVEV come from the germline V gene (reference sequence). The CDR3 bases are TGTGCCAGCAGTCTTGGACAGGGGTGGTCACCCCTCCACTTT. This sequence encodes CASSLGQGWSPLHF.

The chain has TRBV11-2 and TRBJ2-5, with D perhaps TRBD1 (6 bases). This CDR3 spans 14 amino acids. Germline V gene lookup returns CDR1 SGHAT and CDR2 FQNNGV. The ends were cut back, 1 base at V and 5 bases at J, with 11 bases in the middle. CDR3 amino acids: CASSLAQGRETQYF. The CDR3 DNA is TGTGCCAGCAGCTTAGCACAGGGTAGGGAGACCCAGTACTTC.

This chain connects TRBV5-1 to TRBJ2-5; 7 bases are a match to TRBD2. Judging by the DNA end, TRBJ2-7 fits better; the J call may be wrong. Germline V gene data show CDR1 as SGHRS and CDR2 as YFSETQ. The CDR3 is 17 residues long. CDR3 coding DNA: TGCGCCAGCAGCTTGGCCATGTCAGGGAGGGGCTCCTACGAGCAGTACTTC. This translates into CASSLAMSGRGSYEQYF.

This rearrangement joins TRBV7-9 to TRBJ1-5; 7 positions match TRBD1. There are 19 residues in the CDR3. After removal of 0 bases from V and 6 bases from J, the junction contained 17 bases not matched to a gene. CDR1 SEHNR and CDR2 FQNEAQ come from the germline V gene (reference sequence). This CDR3 is CASSLAERGMRGRGQPQHF. Here the CDR3 DNA reads TGTGCCAGCAGCTTAGCGGAGCGGGGGATGAGGGGGCGCGGTCAGCCCCAGCATTTT.

The chain has TRBV6-5 and TRBJ1-2; D ambiguous. V was pared by 7 bases and J by 5 bases, with 17 bases between. Germline CDR1 and CDR2: MNHEY and SVGAGI. This CDR3 comprises 14 residues. CDR3 nucleotides: TGTGCCAGCACCGCGAGGAGGGAATGGTATGGCTACACCTTC. Its protein is CASTARREWYGYTF.

V and J are TRBV6-5 and TRBJ1-5, with 8 bases aligning to TRBD1. The CDR3 totals 15 residues. Germline CDR1 is MNHEY and CDR2 is SVGAGI. V dropped 2 bases and J dropped 5; count of bases not matched to a gene: 5. The CDR3 region has the DNA TGTGCCAGCAGTTACATAACAGGGGGGGATCAGCCCCAGCATTTT. Amino acid sequence: CASSYITGGDQPQHF.

The chain employs TRBV4-1 and TRBJ2-7; D is undetermined. CDR1 and CDR2 (germline): MGHRA, YSYEKL. V lost 3 bases and J 0 bases, leaving 12 bases between the germline ends. CDR3 length: 15 residues. The DNA for the CDR3 is TGCGCCAGCAGCCAGACTCTTTTGGCCTCCTACGAGCAGTACTTC. Amino acids: CASSQTLLASYEQYF.

Only a few counts were recorded for this clone. The chain is built from TRBV18 and TRBJ2-7; unclear D gene. This CDR3 has 13 amino acids. Trimming removed 4 bases from V and 2 bases from J, with 9 bases in between. Germline V gene sequence: CDR1 KGHSH, CDR2 LQKENI. The CDR3 protein is CASSLRLAYEQYF. CDR3 nucleotide sequence: TGTGCCAGCTCACTCCGACTGGCCTACGAGCAGTACTTC.

This chain uses TRBV7-2 with TRBJ2-1; TRBD2 matches at 7 bases. From germline, CDR1 is SGHTA and CDR2 FQGNSA. The CDR3 runs 16 residues. Trimming cost V 2 bases and J 5 bases; bases outside gene matches: 9. DNA for the CDR3: TGTGCCAGCAGCTTAATGGGCGGGAGAATCCACAATGAGCAGTTCTTC. Protein product: CASSLMGGRIHNEQFF.

The chain has TRBV29-1 and TRBJ2-1, with TRBD2 identical over 12 bases. This CDR3 contains 14 residues. J lost 11 bases, V lost 6 bases, and 11 bases had no gene match. CDR1 is SQVTM, CDR2 ANQGSEA, per germline. The CDR3 region has the DNA TGCAGCGTGTGGACTAGCGGGATTCGAAGGAAGCAGTTCTTC. Translated, it gives CSVWTSGIRRKQFF.

This chain links TRBV5-1 with TRBJ2-5; 9 positions match TRBD2. The CDR3 spans 16 residues. Trimming took 0 bases from V and 4 from J; bases not matched to a gene: 7. Germline values: CDR1 SGHRS, CDR2 YFSETQ. The CDR3 DNA follows: TGCGCCAGCAGCTTGGCCGTGGCGGGAGGGGGAGAGACCCAGTACTTC. Amino acid sequence: CASSLAVAGGGETQYF.

To note about this clone: The junction differs from germline at one of its ends, possibly a read error. This sequence joins TRBV4-3 and TRBJ2-1; no clear D. Per germline, CDR1 LGHNA and CDR2 YSLEER. The length of the CDR3 is 16 residues. CDR3 region: CASSKDPSSTRNEQFF. DNA for the CDR3: TGCGCCAGCAGCAAAGACCCCTCCTCAACTCGAAATGAGCAGTTCTTC.

Only a few counts were recorded for this clone. The chain links TRBV29-1 to TRBJ2-7; a weak D match, TRBD2 (5 bases). With 0 bases removed from V and 0 bases from J, the gap between germline ends came to 12 bases. CDR3 length equals 15 residues. CDR1 and CDR2 from the germline V gene are SQVTM and ANQGSEA. CDR3 sequence (DNA): TGCAGCGTTGAAGACCGACCGGGAAGCTCCTACGAGCAGTACTTC. As protein: CSVEDRPGSSYEQYF.

The V call is TRBV13, the J call TRBJ2-7; 12 bases fit TRBD1. Losses at the gene ends were 3 bases for V and 3 bases for J; bases not matched to a gene: 6. The germline gives CDR1 PRHDT, CDR2 FYEKMQ (reference sequence). The CDR3 runs 16 residues. DNA of the CDR3: TGTGCCAGCAGCTTTACCGGGACAGGGGGCGTCTACGAGCAGTACTTC. Translation gives CASSFTGTGGVYEQYF.